Listed below are T cell receptor beta chains from one sample, sequenced in a study of T-cell memory formation after mild COVID-19. TCRdb reprocessed the 5' RACE reads with MiXCR, giving one entry per CDR3 protein. The profile covers 200,000 to 300,000 distinct CDR3 sequences, with over 15% appearing a single time and 20% to 25% taken by the ten largest. The sequencing sample was made of PBMCs or a T cell subset sorted from them (not recorded which). These receptors came from a man between 18 and 35 years old who had mild COVID-19 (a few samples of this study predate the infection). Cell type and time point are not known. Both conserved end residues are part of each CDR3. The order of the fields is D gene, J gene, clone size, V gene, CDR3 DNA, CDR3 protein. A D gene is named only where the DNA matches it firmly. Part of the rows lack a size; the others show once, few, many or a class for expanded clones.

>.|TRBJ2-7|many|TRBV7-2
TGTGCCAGCAGCCCTAGACAGGCGACCTACGAGCAGTACTTC
CASSPRQATYEQYF
>.|TRBJ1-1|few|TRBV10-3
TGTGCCATCGGATCGGCAGGGCGGGACACTGAAGCTTTCTTT
CAIGSAGRDTEAFF
>.|TRBJ2-1|few|TRBV28
TGTGCCAGCAGTCACCGGGACCCGTCCTACAATGAGCAGTTCTTC
CASSHRDPSYNEQFF
>TRBD1|TRBJ1-2|.|TRBV10-3
TGTGCCATCATGCGGACAGGGAACTATGGCTACACCTTC
CAIMRTGNYGYTF
>.|TRBJ1-1|.|TRBV9
TGTGCCAGCAGCCACCCGGGGAACACTGAAGCTTTCTTT
CASSHPGNTEAFF
>.|TRBJ1-4|.|TRBV7-6
TGTGCCAGCAGCCCAGGGGCCCCTAATGAAAAACTGTTTTTT
CASSPGAPNEKLFF
>TRBD2|TRBJ2-3|.|TRBV9
TGTGCCAGCAGCGTAGTTCGGGGGGGTTACACAGATACGCAGTATTTT
CASSVVRGGYTDTQYF
>.|TRBJ2-2|few|TRBV7-6
TGTGCCAGCAGTGCCGGATCGAGGACAAAGTACACCGGGGAGCTGTTTTTT
CASSAGSRTKYTGELFF
>.|TRBJ2-1|.|TRBV2
TGTGCCGGAAGCGAGAGTGAGCAGTTCTTC
CAGSESEQFF
>.|TRBJ2-3|.|TRBV5-6
TGTGCCAGCAGCCTACAGCCCCTTGATACGCAGTATTTT
CASSLQPLDTQYF
>TRBD2|TRBJ2-1|few|TRBV4-1
TGCGCCAGCAGCTCTTTACCGGGACTAGCGGGGAATGAGCAGTTCTTC
CASSSLPGLAGNEQFF
>.|TRBJ2-3|few|TRBV5-1
TGCGCCAGCAAAGGCGGGACGGGAGATACGCAGTATTTT
CASKGGTGDTQYF
>.|TRBJ1-2|few|TRBV12-3/TRBV12-4
TGTGCCAGCCGCGGGCGGGGCTACACCTTC
CASRGRGYTF
>.|TRBJ2-1|few|TRBV11-3
TGTGCCAGCAGCTTCGACGTCGGGGGAGAGCAGTTCTTC
CASSFDVGGEQFF
>TRBD1|TRBJ2-5|.|TRBV12-3/TRBV12-4
TGTGCCAGCAGTTCGGGACAGGTCGGAGAGACCCAGTACTTC
CASSSGQVGETQYF
>.|TRBJ2-5|.|TRBV5-6
TGTGCCAGCAGCTCCGTCGGGGAGGACGAGACCCAGTACTTC
CASSSVGEDETQYF
>TRBD1|TRBJ1-1|many|TRBV6-6
TGTGCCAGCAGTTACCAGGGGGCTTGGGAAGCTTTCTTT
CASSYQGAWEAFF
>.|TRBJ1-4|few|TRBV5-1
TGCGCCAGCAGCTTTAGTCCGAACGAAAAACTGTTTTTT
CASSFSPNEKLFF
>TRBD1|TRBJ1-5|few|TRBV12-3/TRBV12-4
TGTGCCAGCAGTCCGGACAGGCCCAATCAGCCCCAGCATTTT
CASSPDRPNQPQHF
>.|TRBJ2-7|.|TRBV5-6
TGTGCCAGCAGCTTGCTCGAGCAGTACTTC
CASSLLEQYF
>.|TRBJ2-1|.|TRBV7-8
TGTGCCAGCAGCTTCGGGCGCGGGTCTTTCGATGAGCAGTTCTTC
CASSFGRGSFDEQFF
>TRBD1|TRBJ1-2|.|TRBV9
TGTGCCAGCAGCCAAACCCAACAGGGGGACTATGGCTACACCTTC
CASSQTQQGDYGYTF